The 8 T cell receptor beta chains below all came from one sample that was sequenced in a study of lymphopenia after photon versus proton radiotherapy. Data came from immunoSEQ multiplex PCR; TCRdb stores just in-frame clones and leaves some out. The top ten hold roughly 17% of the sample, which has approximately 53,000 clones, roughly 90% seen once. The sequencing used peripheral blood, collected from a patient treated with photon-based radiotherapy. The receptors here all came from a woman aged 40 to 50 with cholangiocarcinoma.

The chain carries TRBV11-2 and TRBJ2-5, with a tentative D call TRBD2 (5 bases). V was cut by 4 bases and J by 5 bases, with 14 bases left in between. The length of the CDR3 is 14 residues. Germline V lookup: CDR1 SGHAT, CDR2 FQNNGV. The CDR3 DNA follows: TGTGCCAGCAGCTCTATAACCCCGGGGGAGACCCAGTACTTC. It codes for CASSSITPGETQYF.

This clone was observed a single time. The chain joins TRBV5-1 to TRBJ1-2; the D gene is possibly TRBD1 (6 bases). Germline CDR1 reads SGHRS; CDR2 reads YFSETQ. The CDR3 totals 12 residues. V lost 0 bases, J lost 6 bases, and 6 bases lay in between. The CDR3, as DNA: TGCGCCAGCAGCTTGGACAGGGATGGCTACACCTTC. Translating gives CASSLDRDGYTF. Filled out from reference TRBV5-1 and TRBJ1-2, the complete variable domain reads KAGVTQTPRYLIKTRGQQVTLSCSPISGHRSVSWYQQTPGQGLQFLFEYFSETQRNKGNFPGRFSGRQFSNSRSEMNVSTLELGDSALYLCASSLDRDGYTFGSGTRLTVV.

The chain carries TRBV30 and TRBJ1-2; no clear D gene. V lost 0 bases and J 4 bases, leaving 6 bases between the germline ends. The CDR3 length is 12 residues. CDR1 is GTSNPN and CDR2 is SVGIG in the germline V gene (reference sequence). The CDR3 DNA reads TGTGCCTGGAGTGTACGTTTCTATGGCTACACCTTC. Encoded protein: CAWSVRFYGYTF.

The CDR3 sequence is CASRSGAPDIYGYTF. CDR3 DNA sequence: TGCGCCAGCAGGTCAGGGGCCCCAGACATCTATGGCTACACCTTC. The chain employs TRBV5-1 and TRBJ1-2, with D possibly TRBD1 on 6 matching bases. Germline CDR1 SGHRS, CDR2 YFSETQ. Trimming left V 5 bases short and J 4 bases short, with 18 bases between. This CDR3 is built from 15 residues.

The rearrangement uses TRBV2 and TRBJ2-5, with a possible D match to TRBD1 (5 bases). Trimming removed 5 bases from V and 1 base from J, with 14 bases in between. This CDR3 spans 15 amino acids. Germline V gene lookup returns CDR1 SNHLY and CDR2 FYNNEI. The CDR3 here is CASSWRQLIQETQYF. For the CDR3, the DNA is TGTGCCAGCAGTTGGAGACAGCTCATCCAAGAGACCCAGTACTTC.

The chain couples TRBV19 to TRBJ1-4; no reliable D call. CDR3 length: 13 amino acids. The germline gives CDR1 LNHDA, CDR2 SQIVND (reference sequence). The V end lost 8 bases, the J end lost 0 bases, and 7 bases lay between the germline ends. CDR3 amino acids: CASSQATNEKLFF. The CDR3 DNA sequence: TGTGCCAGTTCACAAGCAACTAATGAAAAACTGTTTTTT.

The CDR3 bases are TGTGCCAGCAGCTTAGAGAGAGGGCTAGCTTTCTTT. This codes for CASSLERGLAFF. The chain is built from TRBV7-2 and TRBJ1-1, with unresolved D. The V end lost 1 base, the J end lost 10 bases, and 10 bases lay between the germline ends. The CDR3 sequence is 12 residues long. From germline, CDR1 is SGHTA and CDR2 FQGNSA.

J is TRBJ1-1 and V is TRBV9; possibly TRBD1 for D (5 bases). The V end lost 4 bases, the J end lost 0 bases, and 10 bases lay between the germline ends. The CDR3 is made up of 14 amino acids. Germline values: CDR1 SGDLS, CDR2 YYNGEE. CDR3 sequence (DNA): TGTGCCAGCAGCCCCCGGGGCGTGAACACTGAAGCTTTCTTT. It yields the protein CASSPRGVNTEAFF.